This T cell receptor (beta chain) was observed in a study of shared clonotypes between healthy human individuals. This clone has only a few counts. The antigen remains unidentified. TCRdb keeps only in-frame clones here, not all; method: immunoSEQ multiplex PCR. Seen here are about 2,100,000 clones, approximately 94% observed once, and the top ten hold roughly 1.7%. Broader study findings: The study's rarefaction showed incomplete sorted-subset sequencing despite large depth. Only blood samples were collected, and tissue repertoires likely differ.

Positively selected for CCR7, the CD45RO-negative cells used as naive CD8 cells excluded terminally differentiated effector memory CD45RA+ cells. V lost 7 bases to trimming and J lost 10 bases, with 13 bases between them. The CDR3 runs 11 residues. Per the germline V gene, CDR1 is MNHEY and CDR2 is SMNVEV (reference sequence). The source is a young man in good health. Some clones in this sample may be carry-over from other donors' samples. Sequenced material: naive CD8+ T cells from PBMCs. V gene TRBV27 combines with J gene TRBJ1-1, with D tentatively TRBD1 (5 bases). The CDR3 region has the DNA TGTGCCAGCATAATGGGGGGAATAGCTTTCTTT. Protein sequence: CASIMGGIAFF.